This T cell receptor beta chain was captured by sequencing in a study of human T cells and chemical hapten exposure. Time point: patch test 1, 2 weeks after DPC sensitization. Treatment here: therapeutic diphenylcyclopropenone sensitization with weekly scalp DPC. Blood draws came first, before each patch test. Study conclusions and caveats: Patch test score rose with PT1 expanded TCR count, significant at thresholds 8, 16 and 32, not 4.

This clonotype appeared many times. Its antigen is undetermined. Trimming pared 0 bases from V and 4 bases from J, leaving 9 bases between. CDR1 KGHSH and CDR2 LQKENI come from the germline V gene. The CDR3 totals 14 residues. Unique molecular identifiers were attached to individual cDNA molecules during library preparation. Original data processing: A per-sample median of about 96,000 TCRs was observed, with counts ranging from roughly 20,000 to 750,000. TCRdb re-derived calls from the RACE reads in MiXCR, one entry per CDR3 protein. Clone size and V and J calls follow TCRdb, not the original study. The sample lists 100,000 or so distinct CDR3 sequences; 10% to 13% were seen once.

The J gene is TRBJ1-2, the V gene TRBV18; D unresolved. This specimen consisted of whole blood, obtained in connection with sensitization to the hapten diphenylcyclopropenone (DPC). This receptor was obtained from a man aged 35 to 55 with alopecia areata. Some clones in this sample may be carry-over from other donors' samples. CDR3 DNA sequence: TGTGCCAGCTCACCACCGGTTGAAAGCTATGGCTACACCTTC. Amino acid sequence: CASSPPVESYGYTF.